The source of this T cell receptor beta chain is a study of neurological immune-mediated disorders (dated by TCRdb to the late 2010s). Some background on the complete study: Peripheral blood TCR-beta repertoires from HTLV-I-associated myelopathy (HAM/TSP) patients, multiple sclerosis patients and healthy controls were compared by UMI-based sequencing. Alongside PBMC samples, the set of about 100 TCR-beta libraries contained longitudinal samples, technical triplicates, and paired CD4+ and CD8+ T-cell subsets that had been sorted. The cohort was made up of approximately 69 subjects, consisting of some 14 HAM/TSP patients, around 35 multiple sclerosis patients and 20 healthy controls.

Healthy controls were blood bank volunteers in Maryland, USA. Unsorted PBMC libraries were generated from 2 million PBMCs stored in RNAlater at -80 °C until RNA extraction. Peripheral blood underwent Ficoll-Hypaque density gradient centrifugation to isolate PBMCs, which were then cryopreserved in liquid nitrogen. Taken from cysteine to phenylalanine, the CDR3 has 17 residues. Only the CDR3 part of the read is kept: 51 bases, read in frame from the first base. V ends up 0 bases short and J 4 bases short, with an unmatched junction base count of 10. Looking up the germline V gene yields CDR1 ENHRY and CDR2 SYGVKD. The investigation overall reported the following: Across subjects, expanded clones never shared an identical CDR3 amino acid sequence, which suggests that the TCR-beta repertoires in every group were private. TCR clonal expansion was highest in HAM/TSP patients and lowest in MS patients, with MS patients falling below even healthy controls.

cDNA was synthesized by template-switch 5'RACE using a primer with a 10-nucleotide random unique molecular identifier that tagged each TCR transcript. Over 170 million TCR-beta sequences, covering 15-18 subjects, were produced in each sequencing run. The RNeasy kit was used to extract total RNA. The KAPA Real-time Library Amplification kit was used to amplify TCR-beta VDJ regions with primers for the TCR constant region and the 5'RACE anchor. Sample indexes and Illumina adaptors were added in a first PCR, after which library yield was increased in a second PCR. After purification with Ampure beads, the TCR product of roughly 650 bp was size-selected on a 2% E-gel SizeSelection system. Before pooling, libraries had their quality checked on a Bioanalyzer, their concentration measured with Qubit, and their quantity determined with the Kapa Library Quantification kit. An Illumina HiSeq 2500 was used to sequence the libraries paired-end at 2 x 150 bp. To increase sequence diversity, roughly 24-31% phiX was spiked into each library pool. For the original study's pipeline: The UMI-based MiGEC pipeline processed quality-filtered reads and removed over 80% of raw TCR sequences during error correction. IMGT germline references were used for alignment of VDJ genes, and clonotypes were defined by a unique CDR3 amino acid sequence together with V-J genes. Clonal expansion, Shannon diversity, and CDR3 relatedness (CalcPairwiseDistances, ClusterSamples) were evaluated with VDJtools, and phylogenetic trees were built with CLCbio workbench. Using coefficient-of-variation modelling across technical triplicates, the study counted a clone as expanded if it had at least 8 unique UMIs. Using fastp at Q25 and MiXCR, TCRdb reprocessed the public reads and kept productive beta chains. Merged by CDR3 protein, the rows form single entries marked with the most common genes and DNA. For this entry, the V and J calls and clone size follow TCRdb and not the study's own pipeline. The sample table lists tens of thousands of distinct CDR3 sequences, 9.5% to 12% of them with a count of one. The ten largest account for approximately 1.8% of the sample.

Many counts were recorded for this clonotype. Its antigen is currently not known. It has no much larger one-base neighbor in the sample; base qualities were not kept. Sample: PBMCs. This sequence originates from a man in his 60s in good health. In this chain, TRBV10-3 is recombined with TRBJ1-1, with 8 bases aligning to TRBD1. The CDR3 protein sequence reads: CAISESLDRGGGTEAFF. The DNA sequence is as follows: TGTGCCATCAGTGAGTCTTTAGACAGGGGAGGAGGCACTGAAGCTTTCTTT.